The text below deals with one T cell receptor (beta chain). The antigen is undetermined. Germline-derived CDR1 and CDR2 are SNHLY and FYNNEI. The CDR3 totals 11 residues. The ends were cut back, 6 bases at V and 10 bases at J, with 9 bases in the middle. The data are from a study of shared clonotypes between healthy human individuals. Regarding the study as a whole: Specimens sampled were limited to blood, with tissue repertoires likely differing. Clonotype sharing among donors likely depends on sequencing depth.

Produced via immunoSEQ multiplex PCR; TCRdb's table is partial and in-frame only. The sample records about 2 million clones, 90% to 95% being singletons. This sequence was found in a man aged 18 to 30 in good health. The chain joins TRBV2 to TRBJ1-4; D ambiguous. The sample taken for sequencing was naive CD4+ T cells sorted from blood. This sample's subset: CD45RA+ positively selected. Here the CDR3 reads CASRREGKLFF. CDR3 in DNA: TGTGCCAGCAGGCGGGAGGGAAAACTGTTTTTT.